The 11 T cell receptor beta chains given below trace back to one sample, sequenced in a study of cytomegalovirus exposure and HLA in healthy donors. It was with 60 Vbeta and 13 Jbeta primers that the PCR ran. Some clones are missing from TCRdb's copy, which holds only in-frame ones; the method was immunoSEQ multiplex PCR. The sample contains 150,000 to 200,000 clones, approximately 83% of which appear only once. Sequencing was done on a sample of PBMCs. Receptors were obtained from a man between 18 and 35 years old in good health and CMV-seropositive.

On this clone itself: Additional DNA sequences in this sample encode the identical CDR3. J is TRBJ1-1 and V is TRBV9, with D hard to call. V dropped 2 bases and J dropped 2 bases, with 16 bases sitting between them. Germline loops: CDR1 SGDLS, CDR2 YYNGEE. The CDR3 is 16 residues long. In DNA form, the CDR3 reads TGTGCCAGCAGCGTCGGGCTCTTGGAGGGAAACACTGAAGCTTTCTTT. Residues: CASSVGLLEGNTEAFF.

J is TRBJ2-5 and V is TRBV7-9; 10 bases are shared with TRBD1. Germline trimming cut 3 bases from V and 4 bases from J; bases unmatched to any gene: 5. Per the germline V gene, CDR1 is SEHNR and CDR2 is FQNEAQ (reference sequence). The CDR3 is made up of 15 amino acids. Here the CDR3 reads CASSFDRGRRETQYF. The CDR3 nucleotides read TGTGCCAGCAGCTTTGACAGGGGGCGCCGAGAGACCCAGTACTTC.

This clone showed up just once. The V and J genes are TRBV9 and TRBJ1-2; D gene uncertain. The CDR3 is made up of 15 amino acids. Trimming left V 3 bases short and J 2 bases short, with 14 bases between. Germline CDR1 SGDLS, CDR2 YYNGEE. The CDR3 is CASSARRESNYGYTF. The CDR3 region has the DNA TGTGCCAGCAGCGCCCGACGGGAATCGAACTATGGCTACACCTTC.

A few counts support this clone. V gene TRBV15 combines with J gene TRBJ1-2; 7 nucleotides line up with TRBD1. Per the germline V gene, CDR1 is LNHNV and CDR2 is YYDKDF (reference sequence). With V trimmed by 5 bases and J by 7 bases, 10 bases remained unmatched. The CDR3 contains 14 residues. CDR3 in amino acids: CATSGRARTGGYTF. The CDR3 nucleotides are TGTGCCACCAGCGGACGAGCAAGGACAGGTGGCTACACCTTC.

V gene TRBV13 combines with J gene TRBJ2-7; 7 bases match TRBD1. The V gene's germline CDR1 is PRHDT and CDR2 FYEKMQ (reference sequence). V shed 5 bases, J shed 6 bases, and the junction held 4 bases outside the gene matches. This CDR3 has 12 amino acids. CDR3 protein: CASSHRGSEQYF. CDR3 sequence (DNA): TGTGCCAGCAGCCACAGGGGTAGCGAGCAGTACTTC.

The chain combines TRBV15 with TRBJ2-5; 10 positions agree with TRBD2. Per the germline V gene, CDR1 is LNHNV and CDR2 is YYDKDF (reference sequence). The CDR3 covers 17 residues. Trimming removed 2 bases from V and 2 bases from J; junction bases left unmatched: 8. The CDR3 spells CATSRYRLAGEQETQYF. DNA of the CDR3: TGTGCCACCAGCAGATACCGCCTAGCGGGGGAACAAGAGACCCAGTACTTC. The whole variable domain, filled in from reference TRBV15 and TRBJ2-5, reads DAMVIQNPRYQVTQFGKPVTLSCSQTLNHNVMYWYQQKSSQAPKLLFHYYDKDFNNEADTPDNFQSRRPNTSFCFLDIRSPGLGDTAMYLCATSRYRLAGEQETQYFGPGTRLLVL.

This chain connects TRBV6-5 to TRBJ1-2; unclear D gene. The CDR3 extends over 16 amino acids. V was trimmed by 2 bases and J by 3 bases, leaving 16 bases between them. Germline V lookup: CDR1 MNHEY, CDR2 SVGAGI. CDR3 in amino acids: CASSYGRWKKDYGYTF. The DNA of the CDR3 is TGTGCCAGCAGTTACGGGAGATGGAAAAAAGACTATGGCTACACCTTC.

The chain is built from TRBV18 and TRBJ2-1; D might be TRBD2 (6 bases). Trimming cost V 2 bases and J 0 bases, with 8 bases left between them. CDR1 KGHSH and CDR2 LQKENI come from the germline V gene. The CDR3 is made up of 15 amino acids. CDR3 in DNA: TGTGCCAGCTCACCATCGGGACTCTCCTACAATGAGCAGTTCTTC. Amino acid sequence: CASSPSGLSYNEQFF. Full variable domain (outside the CDR3, taken from reference TRBV18 and TRBJ2-1): NAGVMQNPRHLVRRRGQEARLRCSPMKGHSHVYWYRQLPEEGLKFMVYLQKENIIDESGMPKERFSAEFPKEGPSILRIQQVVRGDSAAYFCASSPSGLSYNEQFFGPGTRLTVL.

The V gene is TRBV15, the J gene TRBJ2-5; D may be TRBD2 (7 bases). Germline V gives CDR1 LNHNV, CDR2 YYDKDF (reference sequence). The CDR3 consists of 15 residues. V lost 4 bases to trimming and J lost 5 bases, with 17 bases between them. In nucleotides, the CDR3 is TGTGCCACCAGCACCCGACGCGGGGGCATGGAGACCCAGTACTTC. Its protein is CATSTRRGGMETQYF.

This clone showed up just a few times. The rearrangement uses TRBV14 and TRBJ2-1, with TRBD2 matching over 7 bases. The germline V gene has CDR1 SGHDN and CDR2 FVKESK. Trimming cost V 1 base and J 3 bases; bases outside gene matches: 0. The CDR3 loop spans 14 amino acids. The CDR3 region is CASSQVAGYNEQFF. The CDR3 nucleotides are TGTGCCAGCAGCCAAGTAGCGGGCTACAATGAGCAGTTCTTC.

The CDR3 is CATSRDPQKGENEQFF. The CDR3 nucleotides are TGTGCCACCAGCAGAGATCCCCAGAAAGGAGAAAATGAGCAGTTCTTC. This rearrangement joins TRBV15 to TRBJ2-1; no reliable D call. V dropped 0 bases and J dropped 7 bases, with 16 bases sitting between them. This CDR3 contains 16 residues. Germline V gene sequence: CDR1 LNHNV, CDR2 YYDKDF (reference sequence).